This is a list of T cell receptor beta chains from one sample in a study of blood T cell repertoires in COVID-19. Assay: immunoSEQ multiplex PCR; the TCRdb copy retains only in-frame clones and omits some. This sample carries roughly 150,000 clones, about 86% of them seen once, and the ten largest clones take approximately 18%. Sequencing input: peripheral blood. The receptors come from a woman in her 70s who had recovered from COVID-19. Each CDR3 is given with its conserved first and last residue. The D gene is left open where the match is weak. Size is stated for part of the rows, as once, few or many counts, or as a class when the clone is expanded.

-	-	TRBV28	TRBJ2-1	TGTGCCAGCAGACCCCCGGGGGCCTACAATGAGCAGTTCTTC	CASRPPGAYNEQFF
-	-	TRBV13	TRBJ2-5	TGTGCCAGCAGCCATACCGGGACTGGGGCGGAGACCCAGTACTTC	CASSHTGTGAETQYF
-	-	TRBV28	TRBJ2-3	TGTGCCCACCGGGCGTGGGAGGCAGATACGCAGTATTTT	CAHRAWEADTQYF
-	-	TRBV21-1	TRBJ1-2	TGTGCCAGCAGCAACCCCGGACAGGGGGGGGGTGGCTACACCTTC	CASSNPGQGGGGYTF
-	-	TRBV5-5	TRBJ1-2	TGTGCCAGCAGCTTGTATACCGGGGGGACGGGCTACACCTTC	CASSLYTGGTGYTF
TRBD1	-	TRBV30	TRBJ1-4	TGTGCCTGGAGTGTTGGGACAGATGAAAAACTGTTTTTT	CAWSVGTDEKLFF
-	-	TRBV29-1	TRBJ1-1	TGCAGCGTTGTGTGGGAGATGAACACTGAAGCTTTCTTT	CSVVWEMNTEAFF
-	once	TRBV19	TRBJ2-7	TGTGCCAGTAGTATGCGGACAGACTACGAGCAGTACTTC	CASSMRTDYEQYF
-	once	TRBV7-9	TRBJ2-1	TGTGCCAGCAGCTTTGGAGGGATTGAGCAGTTCTTC	CASSFGGIEQFF
TRBD1	-	TRBV19	TRBJ2-3	TGTGCCAGTAAGACAGGGGGCGGGGATACGCAGTATTTT	CASKTGGGDTQYF
-	-	TRBV11-3	TRBJ2-1	TGTGCCAGCCTGCCGAGCTCCTACAATGAGCAGTTCTTC	CASLPSSYNEQFF
-	-	TRBV21-1	TRBJ2-7	TGTGCCAGCAGCAAAGTGGGGGGGGCCTCGTACGAGCAGTACTTC	CASSKVGGASYEQYF
TRBD2	-	TRBV6-4	TRBJ2-2	TGTGCCAGCAAACTACTAGCGGGGAACACCGGGGAGCTGTTTTTT	CASKLLAGNTGELFF
-	few	TRBV4-2	TRBJ1-3	TGTGCCAGCAGCCAAGACCTACTAATTGGAAACACCATATATTTT	CASSQDLLIGNTIYF
TRBD1	-	TRBV6-4	TRBJ2-1	TGTGCCAGCAGTGACGCGACCGGGACAGGGGAACATGAGCAGTTCTTC	CASSDATGTGEHEQFF
TRBD2	-	TRBV7-9	TRBJ2-7	TGTGCCAGCAGCTCAGGGGCGGGACTAGGCCTAACCTACGAGCAGTACTTC	CASSSGAGLGLTYEQYF
-	-	TRBV4-1	TRBJ1-6	TGCGCCAGCAGCCTGCGGGGCCTCGGTTCACCCCTCCACTTT	CASSLRGLGSPLHF
-	-	TRBV30	TRBJ2-7	TGTGCCTGGAGTCCGCGGGGGCCTTCCTACGAGCAGTACTTC	CAWSPRGPSYEQYF
-	-	TRBV5-1	TRBJ2-5	TGCGCCAGCAGCTTGAGGGGTCAAGACCCCCGAGAGACCCAGTACTTC	CASSLRGQDPRETQYF
-	-	TRBV7-3	TRBJ1-2	TGTGCCAGCAGCTCCGATCGACTCGGGGGCTACACCTTC	CASSSDRLGGYTF
-	-	TRBV28	TRBJ2-1	TGTGCCAGCAGTTTACGGGGATGGTTTGGTGAGCAGTTCTTC	CASSLRGWFGEQFF
-	-	TRBV28	TRBJ2-7	TGTGCCAGCAGCCTGCTAATTGCATCCGAGCAGTACTTC	CASSLLIASEQYF
-	-	TRBV5-1	TRBJ2-5	TGCGCCAGCAGAACACAGTTTGGGGAGACCCAGTACTTC	CASRTQFGETQYF
TRBD2	-	TRBV7-7	TRBJ2-2	TGTGCCAGCAGCCGACTAGCGCCGCGGAACACCGGGGAGCTGTTTTTT	CASSRLAPRNTGELFF
-	-	TRBV28	TRBJ1-1	TGTGCCAGCAGGCAGGGCGACATGAACACTGAAGCTTTCTTT	CASRQGDMNTEAFF
-	-	TRBV5-4	TRBJ2-3	TGTGCCAGCAGCTCCCGGGACACGTCCACAGATACGCAGTATTTT	CASSSRDTSTDTQYF